The entry below gives a single T cell receptor beta chain sequence along with its context. This clonotype was recorded many times. No antigen is known for it. No base quality information exists; no much larger clone differs at one position. Moderately to severely active disease, a Clinical Activity Score of at least 3, a NOSPECS grade of at least 4, and a duration under 3 months were present in ophthalmopathy patients. Patients with uncontrolled infections, other autoimmune diseases, pregnancy or lactation were excluded. Clinical symptoms, serum thyroxine and TRAb, thyroid ultrasound, and orbital computed tomography formed the basis for the diagnoses. PBMCs were separated from roughly 10 ml of fresh peripheral blood using Ficoll-Paque density gradient centrifugation. Total RNA was extracted using Trizol reagent, and RNA quality was assessed on an Agilent 2100 Bioanalyzer. This sample is part of a study of T cells in Graves' hyperthyroidism and ophthalmopathy (dated by TCRdb to about 2019). For context, the study as a whole: Peripheral blood was collected at initial diagnosis, before any treatment. To identify distinguishing TCR V-J signatures, a discovery cohort of 95 to 100 patients was used, comprising some 43 with Graves' ophthalmopathy and around 60 with stable Graves' hyperthyroidism. An independent validation cohort of around 19 hyperthyroidism patients and roughly 16 patients who later progressed to ophthalmopathy tested prospective prediction of ophthalmopathy. For training and testing, the roughly 93 patients in the discovery cohort were randomly divided in a 7:3 ratio. In several Graves' hyperthyroidism patients, the study also compared T-cell repertoires from thyroid tissue with T-cell repertoires from blood. Following sampling, methimazole starting at 30 mg daily was given to hyperthyroidism patients, and high-dose intravenous methylprednisolone was given to ophthalmopathy patients. The paper reports TCR Vbeta CDR3 sequencing of 135 peripheral blood samples: approximately 41 ophthalmopathy, some 80 hyperthyroidism and 17 progressor patients.

Broader findings and caveats from the paper: No statistical method was used to set the sample size in advance, and investigators knew the group allocation. During validation, the model predicted progression to ophthalmopathy a median of around 6 months ahead of onset, with roughly 65% sensitivity and 72% to 80% specificity. A 13 V-J signature model separated ophthalmopathy from stable hyperthyroidism, with around 91% sensitivity and 81.08% specificity in cross-validation and 80%/75% in testing. Most expanded thyroid clonotypes (frequency above 0.001) were also detected in blood, suggesting blood repertoires may reflect thyroid immune responses.

The TCR beta CDR3 regions were amplified from the RNA transcripts. The TCR CDR3 was subjected to a first round of RT-PCR using the HTBI primer set and the Qiagen OneStep RT-PCR kit. The libraries were constructed in a second round of multiplex PCR and then size-selected and purified. Sequencing of the libraries was done on an Illumina HiSeq2000 using paired-end 100 bp reads. The published analysis was carried out like this. SOAPnuke was used to process the raw data, removing reads that contained adapters or uncalled bases, had a mean Phred below 15, or lacked an exact match to the constant primer or identifier. COPE v1.2.5 was used to merge high-quality paired reads, and clonotypes were defined as unique nucleotide sequences. MiTCR v1.1 was used to align the clonotypes against IMGT TRBV, TRBD and TRBJ reference segments. The analysis was restricted to V-J combinations with a frequency above 0.0001, which together covered roughly 99% of the repertoires. The TCS score was defined as F50 (clonal expansion) divided by E x V (chaos), with BLOSUM62-based TCRdist calculated between CDR3 peptides within each V-J. Welch's t-statistics and random forest reduced 500 to 550 V-J features to about 12, which were used in a naive Bayes classifier (R e1071). TCRdb reanalyzed the raw reads on its own, using fastp at Q25 for trimming and MiXCR for clone calling, and kept in-frame beta chains. Each CDR3 protein gets just one entry, which takes the most common genes and DNA from the rows behind it. It is TCRdb's table, rather than the study itself, that gives the V and J calls and clone size. The sample table lists 550,000 to 600,000 distinct CDR3 sequences, 11% to 15% of them with a count of one. The ten largest account for 6.5% to 9% of the sample.

The CDR1 and CDR2 encoded by the germline V gene are SGHRS and YFSETQ. V is pruned by 2 bases and J by 5 bases, leaving 8 bases of the junction without a gene match. Including the terminal cysteine and phenylalanine, the CDR3 comprises 15 residues. This entry keeps only the CDR3 DNA: 45 bases, framed from base 1. Sequencing input: blood. This receptor was identified in a woman younger than 35 with Graves' ophthalmopathy. In this chain, TRBV5-1 is recombined with TRBJ1-1; TRBD1 aligns with 8 central bases. The nucleotide sequence reads TGCGCCAGCAGCTTCCTCGACAGGGGTAAAACTGAAGCTTTCTTT. Its translation is CASSFLDRGKTEAFF. The CDR3 plus the reference TRBV5-1 and TRBJ1-1 genes for the other parts give the full variable domain: KAGVTQTPRYLIKTRGQQVTLSCSPISGHRSVSWYQQTPGQGLQFLFEYFSETQRNKGNFPGRFSGRQFSNSRSEMNVSTLELGDSALYLCASSFLDRGKTEAFFGQGTRLTVV.